This is a list of T cell receptor beta chains from one sample in a study of control samples from healthy donors and cancer patients. The method was immunoSEQ multiplex PCR; TCRdb's version includes in-frame clones alone and lacks a portion of them. The data contain approximately 140,000 clones, approximately 92% of them singletons. The specimen sequenced was blood. These receptors all come from a man aged 25-45 years in good health. CDR3s include the opening cysteine and the closing phenylalanine or tryptophan. Fields, in order: J gene, V gene, clone size, CDR3 length, D gene, CDR3 DNA, CDR3 protein. D genes are given only for firm matches. Part of the rows lack a size; the others show once, few, many or a class for expanded clones.

j_gene: TRBJ1-5
v_gene: TRBV9
abundance: NA
len: 14
d_gene: NA
CDR3nt: TGTGCCAGCAGCCCCGGGGGGAGCAATCAGCCCCAGCATTTT
CDR3aa: CASSPGGSNQPQHF

j_gene: TRBJ2-3
v_gene: TRBV6-5
abundance: NA
len: 16
d_gene: TRBD2
CDR3nt: TGTGCCAGCAGTTACTCCGGGACTAGCGGATCAGATACGCAGTATTTT
CDR3aa: CASSYSGTSGSDTQYF

j_gene: TRBJ1-5
v_gene: TRBV9
abundance: NA
len: 22
d_gene: NA
CDR3nt: TGTGCCAGCAGCGTAGGTGGGTGTACAAGGGAAGTTCGCGGTTATAGCAATCAGCCCCAGCATTTT
CDR3aa: CASSVGGCTREVRGYSNQPQHF

j_gene: TRBJ2-3
v_gene: TRBV4-2
abundance: NA
len: 13
d_gene: NA
CDR3nt: TGTGCCAGCAGCCCCGGCGAAGGGGATACGCAGTATTTT
CDR3aa: CASSPGEGDTQYF

j_gene: TRBJ2-3
v_gene: TRBV30
abundance: NA
len: 18
d_gene: NA
CDR3nt: TGTGCCTATATGGACCCACCCGGGACGAGTAGGCCATCAGATACGCAGTATTTT
CDR3aa: CAYMDPPGTSRPSDTQYF

j_gene: TRBJ1-1
v_gene: TRBV9
abundance: NA
len: 13
d_gene: NA
CDR3nt: TGTGCCAGCAGCGTAGGAAGTAACACTGAAGCTTTCTTT
CDR3aa: CASSVGSNTEAFF

j_gene: TRBJ1-4
v_gene: TRBV28
abundance: once
len: 18
d_gene: NA
CDR3nt: TGTGCCAGCAGTTTGGGGGCGTGGGGAAAGGCAACTAATGAAAAACTGTTTTTT
CDR3aa: CASSLGAWGKATNEKLFF

j_gene: TRBJ2-7
v_gene: TRBV2
abundance: NA
len: 14
d_gene: NA
CDR3nt: TGTGCCAGCAGTGAAGCCGGGGTATCCTACGAGCAGTACTTC
CDR3aa: CASSEAGVSYEQYF

j_gene: TRBJ1-2
v_gene: TRBV30
abundance: NA
len: 12
d_gene: NA
CDR3nt: TGTGCCTGGACACAGTATACCTATGGCTACACCTTC
CDR3aa: CAWTQYTYGYTF

j_gene: TRBJ2-1
v_gene: TRBV7-9
abundance: NA
len: 12
d_gene: TRBD2
CDR3nt: TGTGCCAGCAACCCAGCGGGAAATGAGCAGTTCTTC
CDR3aa: CASNPAGNEQFF

j_gene: TRBJ2-7
v_gene: TRBV19
abundance: NA
len: 14
d_gene: NA
CDR3nt: TGTGCCAGTAGTATATCTCAGGGAACGTACGAGCAGTACTTC
CDR3aa: CASSISQGTYEQYF

j_gene: TRBJ2-1
v_gene: TRBV3-1/TRBV3-2
abundance: NA
len: 16
d_gene: TRBD1
CDR3nt: TGTGCCAGCAGCCAAGAAGCGGCGGACAGGTACAATGAGCAGTTCTTC
CDR3aa: CASSQEAADRYNEQFF

j_gene: TRBJ2-1
v_gene: TRBV14
abundance: NA
len: 14
d_gene: NA
CDR3nt: TGTGCCAGCAGCCAATTTTTTCAGGGTGATGAGCAGTTCTTC
CDR3aa: CASSQFFQGDEQFF

j_gene: TRBJ2-1
v_gene: TRBV18
abundance: NA
len: 16
d_gene: TRBD2
CDR3nt: TGTGCCAGCTCACCTCTAGCGGGAGCTTCTTACAATGAGCAGTTCTTC
CDR3aa: CASSPLAGASYNEQFF

j_gene: TRBJ2-5
v_gene: TRBV5-4
abundance: NA
len: 14
d_gene: NA
CDR3nt: TGTGCCAGCAGCTTACAGGGTATGGGAGAGACCCAGTACTTC
CDR3aa: CASSLQGMGETQYF

j_gene: TRBJ1-5
v_gene: TRBV11-2
abundance: NA
len: 16
d_gene: NA
CDR3nt: TGTGCCAGCAGCACCAATGCGGGACTAAGCAATCAGCCCCAGCATTTT
CDR3aa: CASSTNAGLSNQPQHF

j_gene: TRBJ2-2
v_gene: TRBV19
abundance: NA
len: 15
d_gene: NA
CDR3nt: TGTGCCAGTAGTCAAGGAGCAAAGAACACCGGGGAGCTGTTTTTT
CDR3aa: CASSQGAKNTGELFF